The following is a T cell receptor beta chain sequence with its context. Clones were sequenced by immunoSEQ multiplex PCR, and TCRdb holds only the in-frame ones, with some missing. The table lists around 730,000 clones, approximately 85% of them singletons, with approximately 0.01% in the top ten. The sample comes from a study of shared T cell receptors in the human thymus. V was cut by 3 bases and J by 11 bases, with 19 bases left in between. The CDR3 loop spans 14 amino acids. Germline assignment: CDR1 LNHDA and CDR2 SQIVND (reference sequence). This same sample was also taken into another study, of human thymus T cells. Turning to that study: Thymus was obtained from resections taken during corrective heart surgery. Seemingly biased V and J gene usage marked thymic and blood repertoires. Thymic repertoires from unrelated individuals overlapped highly, related research reported.

This sequence was found in a girl under two years old with a congenital heart defect. The specimen was thymocytes. The chain uses TRBV19 and TRBJ1-1; the D gene is possibly TRBD1 (6 bases). The CDR3 DNA sequence: TGTGCCAGTAGTATTCAGGGGCTCAACTCCGGGGCTTTCTTT. Translating it yields CASSIQGLNSGAFF.